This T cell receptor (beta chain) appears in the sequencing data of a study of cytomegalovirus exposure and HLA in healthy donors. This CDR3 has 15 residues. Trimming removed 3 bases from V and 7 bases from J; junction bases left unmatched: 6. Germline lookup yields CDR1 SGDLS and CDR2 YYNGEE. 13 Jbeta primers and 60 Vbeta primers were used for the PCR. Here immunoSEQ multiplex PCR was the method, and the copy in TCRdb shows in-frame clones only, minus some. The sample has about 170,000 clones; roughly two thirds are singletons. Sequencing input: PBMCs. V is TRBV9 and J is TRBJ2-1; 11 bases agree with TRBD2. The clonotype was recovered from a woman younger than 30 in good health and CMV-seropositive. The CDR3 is CASSAIAGGRNEQFF. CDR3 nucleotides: TGTGCCAGCAGCGCAATAGCGGGGGGGCGGAATGAGCAGTTCTTC.